One sample yielded the 19 T cell receptor beta chains listed below, sequenced in a study of T cells in Graves' hyperthyroidism and ophthalmopathy (dated by TCRdb to between 2018 and 2020). The library was prepared using multiplex PCR. Sequencing was performed on an Illumina HiSeq 2000. Amplification of TCR beta CDR3 regions was carried out from RNA transcripts. The TCR CDR3 was subjected to a first round of RT-PCR using the HTBI primer set and the Qiagen OneStep RT-PCR kit. In TCRdb, the public reads were trimmed at Q25 with fastp and aligned with MiXCR, with productive beta chains retained. Rows are unified per CDR3 protein, each entry keeping the most common DNA and genes. Within this sample are around 760,000 distinct CDR3 sequences, with around 40% of them counted one time only. Approximately 31% of the sample is held by the ten biggest clonotypes. The sample was blood. These receptors were obtained from a woman in her forties with Graves' hyperthyroidism.

This clonotype was seen a few times. The J gene is TRBJ2-7, the V gene TRBV5-8; tentatively, D is TRBD1 (5 bases). Trimming took 4 bases from V and 2 from J, leaving 7 bases between them. CDR1 is SGHTS and CDR2 is YDEGEE in the germline V gene. The CDR3 has 12 residues. In DNA form, the CDR3 reads TGTGCCAGCAGCGCCAGGGCCTACGAGCAGTACTTC. The encoded protein is CASSARAYEQYF.

The J gene is TRBJ2-7, the V gene TRBV5-5; D is possibly TRBD2 (5 bases). This CDR3 has 14 amino acids. Trimming stripped 3 bases from V and 6 bases from J, with 16 bases between. Germline CDR1 is SGHKS and CDR2 is YYEKEE (reference sequence). CDR3 sequence: CASSSRESEGEQYF. CDR3 in DNA: TGTGCCAGCAGCTCGCGAGAGAGCGAGGGCGAGCAGTACTTC.

This chain uses TRBV15 with TRBJ2-5; 14 bases agree with TRBD2. Losses at the gene ends were 4 bases for V and 4 bases for J; bases not matched to a gene: 5. The CDR3 loop spans 16 amino acids. Per the germline V gene, CDR1 is LNHNV and CDR2 is YYDKDF (reference sequence). CDR3 in DNA: TGTGCCACCAGCAATGGACTAGCGGGAGGAGGAGAGACCCAGTACTTC. It translates to CATSNGLAGGGETQYF.

The rearrangement joins TRBV4-1 to TRBJ1-3, with D unresolved. This CDR3 spans 15 amino acids. V was clipped by 0 bases and J by 1 base, with 7 bases between them. Germline-derived CDR1 and CDR2 are MGHRA and YSYEKL. CDR3 bases: TGCGCCAGCAGCCAAGAAGTGGGGTCTGGAAACACCATATATTTT. Encoded protein: CASSQEVGSGNTIYF.

This chain connects TRBV7-9 to TRBJ1-5, with 9 bases lining up with TRBD1. After removal of 5 bases from V and 1 base from J, the junction contained 6 bases not matched to a gene. The CDR3 runs 16 residues. Germline V gene lookup returns CDR1 SEHNR and CDR2 FQNEAQ (reference sequence). CDR3 residues: CASSRQGESSNQPQHF. The CDR3 nucleotides are TGTGCCAGCAGCAGACAGGGGGAGTCGAGCAATCAGCCCCAGCATTTT.

The V and J genes are TRBV6-5 and TRBJ2-7; D may correspond to TRBD1 or TRBD2 (6 bases each). Germline-derived CDR1 and CDR2 are MNHEY and SVGAGI. Trimming left V 0 bases short and J 0 bases short, with 9 bases between. The CDR3 is 15 amino acids. The CDR3 here is CASSYSEGGSYEQYF. CDR3 nucleotide sequence: TGTGCCAGCAGTTACTCAGAGGGGGGCTCCTACGAGCAGTACTTC.

This clonotype appeared many times. V is TRBV7-6 and J is TRBJ2-7; 8 bases line up with TRBD2. Germline CDR1 is SGHVS and CDR2 is FNYEAQ. The CDR3 is 16 residues long. V was pared by 5 bases and J by 4 bases, with 13 bases of the junction left unmatched. The CDR3 reads CASSLRGGAGGYEQYF. CDR3 in DNA: TGTGCCAGCAGCCTCCGAGGTGGGGCGGGAGGATACGAGCAGTACTTC.

The CDR3 is CASSPLQAGELFF. The CDR3 DNA is TGTGCCAGCAGCCCCCTTCAAGCCGGGGAGCTGTTTTTT. The rearrangement uses TRBV7-2 and TRBJ2-2, with D unresolved. This CDR3 region has 13 residues. Deletions cut 5 bases from V and 6 bases from J, with 10 bases between. The germline CDR1 and CDR2 sequences are SGHTA and FQGNSA.

V and J are TRBV11-2 and TRBJ1-5; D not resolved. This CDR3 spans 14 amino acids. Germline V gene sequence: CDR1 SGHAT, CDR2 FQNNGV. V lost 2 bases and J 11 bases, leaving 16 bases between the germline ends. The CDR3 here is CASSLPSHQETQHF. As DNA, the CDR3 is TGTGCCAGCAGCTTACCATCCCACCAAGAGACCCAGCATTTT.

CDR3 in amino acids: CAIHEYGGPNVLTF. CDR3 coding DNA: TGTGCCATCCACGAGTATGGAGGGCCCAACGTCCTGACTTTC. The chain joins TRBV10-3 to TRBJ2-6, with D possibly being TRBD2 (6 bases). The CDR3 covers 14 residues. CDR1 ENHRY and CDR2 SYGVKD come from the germline V gene. V was trimmed by 8 bases and J by 8 bases, leaving 16 bases between them.

This clonotype was counted between two and nine times. The chain employs TRBV11-2 and TRBJ1-4; D not certain. Trimming left V 5 bases short and J 0 bases short, with 16 bases between. Germline V lookup: CDR1 SGHAT, CDR2 FQNNGV. The CDR3 is 17 amino acids. CDR3 nucleotides: TGTGCCAGCAGCCAAGATCTCTCCGGGACAACTAATGAAAAACTGTTTTTT. It is translated as CASSQDLSGTTNEKLFF.

In nucleotides, the CDR3 is TGTGCCACCAGCGGGGCAGGGCGAGAGCAGTTCTTC. Translation: CATSGAGREQFF. The genes are TRBV24-1 and TRBJ2-1; D assignment may be TRBD1 or TRBD2 (5 bases each). Germline V gene lookup returns CDR1 KGHDR and CDR2 SFDVKD. The CDR3 runs to 12 residues. V shed 7 bases and J shed 10 bases, with 13 bases lying between them.

This clonotype was observed many times. This rearrangement joins TRBV2 to TRBJ2-2; D is unresolved. Germline CDR1 is SNHLY and CDR2 is FYNNEI. This CDR3 has 14 residues. V lost 7 bases and J 5 bases, leaving 14 bases between the germline ends. Here the CDR3 reads CASKIGRTTGELFF. CDR3 nucleotide sequence: TGTGCCAGCAAAATCGGCCGTACTACCGGGGAGCTGTTTTTT. Full variable domain (rest looked up from reference TRBV2 and TRBJ2-2): EPEVTQTPSHQVTQMGQEVILRCVPISNHLYFYWYRQILGQKVEFLVSFYNNEISEKSEIFDDQFSVERPDGSNFTLKIRSTKLEDSAMYFCASKIGRTTGELFFGEGSRLTVL.

Worth noting for this clonotype: A much larger clonotype is one base distant, so this may be a read error. This chain links TRBV7-2 with TRBJ1-1; TRBD1 might be the D (6 bases). Germline assignment: CDR1 SGHTA and CDR2 FQGNSA. The CDR3 is 15 residues long. The ends were cut back, 5 bases at V and 0 bases at J, with 13 bases in the middle. Written as DNA, the CDR3 is TGTGCCAGCAGCACAAGGGACACGATGAACACTGAAGCTTTCTTT. This sequence encodes CASSTRDTMNTEAFF.

The chain uses TRBV7-8 and TRBJ2-7, with a weak D call TRBD2 (5 bases). Germline V gene data show CDR1 as SGHVS and CDR2 as FQNEAQ. Trimming pared 6 bases from V and 1 base from J, leaving 13 bases between. This CDR3 spans 14 amino acids. The chain's CDR3 is CASSLDFQSYEQYF. The CDR3 DNA reads TGTGCCAGCAGTTTGGACTTTCAATCCTACGAGCAGTACTTC.

This clonotype came up many times. The junction shows a germline mismatch at one end, possibly a read error. The rearrangement joins TRBV12-3 or TRBV12-4 to TRBJ1-6; D uncertain. The CDR3 has 12 residues. The CDR3 DNA follows: TGTGCCAGCAGTTCCCCGGACGGACGCCGAAATTTT. Encoded protein: CASSSPDGRRNF.

This clonotype was counted many times. The chain has TRBV29-1 and TRBJ1-2; D is unresolved. Trimming removed 0 bases from V and 4 bases from J, with 15 bases in between. The CDR3 is made up of 15 amino acids. The germline CDR1 and CDR2 sequences are SQVTM and ANQGSEA. The CDR3 loop reads CSVEEGQEKGYGYTF. The CDR3 nucleotides read TGCAGCGTTGAAGAAGGGCAGGAGAAGGGCTATGGCTACACCTTC.

Comments on this clonotype: One end of the junction does not line up with germline, which may come from a read error. J is TRBJ2-7 and V is TRBV5-1; TRBD1 matches 7 bases. The CDR3 sequence is 15 residues long. Germline V gene sequence: CDR1 SGHRS, CDR2 YFSETQ. This CDR3 reads CASSSLPGGSYEQYF. CDR3 nucleotide sequence: TGTGCCAGCAGCTCCCTGCCAGGGGGCTCCTACGAGCAGTACTTC. Complete variable domain (other parts from reference TRBV5-1 and TRBJ2-7): KAGVTQTPRYLIKTRGQQVTLSCSPISGHRSVSWYQQTPGQGLQFLFEYFSETQRNKGNFPGRFSGRQFSNSRSEMNVSTLELGDSALYLCASSSLPGGSYEQYFGPGTRLTVT.

This chain joins TRBV6-6 and TRBJ2-5; D remains ambiguous. The CDR3 is 16 amino acids. The germline V gene has CDR1 MNHNY and CDR2 SVGAGI (reference sequence). V was pared by 4 bases and J by 0 bases, with 15 bases between. CDR3 DNA sequence: TGTGCCAGCAGTTCCCATCTGGGCGGATACCAAGAGACCCAGTACTTC. Translation gives CASSSHLGGYQETQYF.